Listed below are T cell receptor beta chains from one sample, sequenced in a study of T cell responses to AZD1222 COVID-19 vaccine. Produced via immunoSEQ multiplex PCR; TCRdb's table is partial and in-frame only. The table records 150,000 to 200,000 clones, 85% to 90% of them present only once. The specimen was peripheral blood, collected 28 days after the second dose of the MenACWY control vaccine. The receptor set was obtained from an adult who received the MenACWY meningococcal vaccine as a control. The CDR3 runs from the conserved cysteine through the conserved F or W. A D gene is named only where the DNA matches it firmly. Expanded clones are given a class, and other clones once, few, many or no size at all.

TRBV15	TRBJ1-6	14	NA	NA	CATSRDPGDSPLHF	TGTGCCACCAGCAGAGATCCCGGGGATTCACCCCTCCACTTT
TRBV11-2	TRBJ2-7	11	NA	NA	CASRLVYEQYF	TGTGCCAGCAGGTTGGTATACGAGCAGTACTTC
TRBV28	TRBJ2-7	16	NA	NA	CASSFRQYDGPYEQYF	TGTGCCAGCAGTTTCCGCCAATACGACGGACCCTACGAGCAGTACTTC
TRBV28	TRBJ1-5	13	once	NA	CASISGSNQPQHF	TGTGCCAGCATTTCAGGGAGCAATCAGCCCCAGCATTTT
TRBV6-5	TRBJ1-5	14	NA	TRBD1	CASRGQRSNQPQHF	TGTGCCAGCAGGGGACAGCGGAGCAATCAGCCCCAGCATTTT
TRBV28	TRBJ1-6	16	NA	TRBD1	CASSPGQGAGNSPLHF	TGTGCCAGCAGCCCGGGACAGGGGGCCGGGAATTCACCCCTCCACTTT
TRBV5-1	TRBJ1-5	16	NA	TRBD1	CASSWGPGQPNQPQHF	TGCGCCAGCAGCTGGGGGCCGGGACAGCCTAATCAGCCCCAGCATTTT
TRBV10-1	TRBJ2-3	13	NA	NA	CASSQGGTDTQYF	TGCGCCAGCAGCCAGGGTGGGACAGATACGCAGTATTTT
TRBV3-1/TRBV3-2	TRBJ2-7	14	NA	TRBD2	CASSHWREAHEQYF	TGTGCCAGCAGCCACTGGCGGGAGGCCCACGAGCAGTACTTC
TRBV7-2	TRBJ1-3	13	NA	NA	CASSPPSGNTIYF	TGTGCCAGCAGCCCCCCTTCCGGGAACACCATATATTTT
TRBV6-2/TRBV6-3	TRBJ2-7	16	NA	TRBD1	CASSYSPGQGSYEQYF	TGTGCCAGCAGTTACTCCCCGGGACAGGGGAGCTACGAGCAGTACTTC
TRBV5-5	TRBJ1-2	14	NA	TRBD1	CASTRTGEGYGYTF	TGTGCCAGTACCAGGACAGGGGAGGGCTATGGCTACACCTTC